The entry below describes one T cell receptor (beta chain). Antigen unknown. This specimen belongs to a study of T cells in localized non-small cell lung cancer. The CDR3 has 13 amino acids. In germline, CDR1 is MNHEY, CDR2 SVGAGI. V gave up 1 base and J gave up 8 bases, with 9 bases separating them. Here immunoSEQ multiplex PCR was the method, and the copy in TCRdb shows in-frame clones only, minus some. The data hold about 33,000 clones, with under 85% observed a single time. General study results and limits: Clonality peaked in uninvolved adjacent lung rather than tumor.

The TCR comes from a male donor aged 60 or older with stage II squamous cell lung carcinoma. The chain links TRBV6-5 to TRBJ2-1; D is perhaps TRBD1 (5 bases). Sequenced material: peripheral blood, taken before any cancer treatment. The CDR3 nucleotides are TGTGCCAGCAGTTACTTTGGGGCCGATGAGCAGTTCTTC. Protein sequence: CASSYFGADEQFF.